This passage covers 16 T cell receptor beta chains from one sample sequenced in a study of shared clonotypes between healthy human individuals. CD8 cells regarded as naive lacked CD45RO, were positively chosen for CCR7, and omitted terminally differentiated effector memory CD45RA+ cells. The protocol was immunoSEQ multiplex PCR, while the TCRdb copy is restricted to in-frame clones and leaves out a portion. The profile shows about 2 million clones, over 85% of them singletons. Sequencing input: naive CD8+ T cells sorted from blood. All receptors derive from a man between 18 and 29 years old in good health.

This clone was found a few times. The rearrangement joins TRBV11-3 to TRBJ2-5; D gene uncertain. The CDR3 runs 12 residues. The germline V gene encodes CDR1 SGHNT and CDR2 YENEEA. V gave up 0 bases and J gave up 5 bases, with 4 bases separating them. This chain's CDR3 is CASSLDQETQYF. CDR3 sequence (DNA): TGTGCCAGCAGCTTAGATCAGGAGACCCAGTACTTC.

V gene TRBV28 combines with J gene TRBJ1-1; weak D call: TRBD1 (6 bases). Germline V gene lookup returns CDR1 MDHEN and CDR2 SYDVKM. Trimming removed 5 bases from V and 0 bases from J, with 34 bases in between. The CDR3 runs to 22 residues. The CDR3 region is CASSPRVVGSSPKGGLNTEAFF. CDR3 sequence (DNA): TGTGCCAGCAGTCCACGGGTAGTGGGGTCGTCCCCGAAAGGGGGTTTGAACACTGAAGCTTTCTTT. Full variable domain (missing parts from reference TRBV28 and TRBJ1-1): DVKVTQSSRYLVKRTGEKVFLECVQDMDHENMFWYRQDPGLGLRLIYFSYDVKMKEKGDIPEGYSVSREKKERFSLILESASTNQTSMYLCASSPRVVGSSPKGGLNTEAFFGQGTRLTVV.

The gene calls are TRBV7-2 and TRBJ2-5, with D possibly matching TRBD2 (5 bases). Per germline, CDR1 SGHTA and CDR2 FQGNSA. The germline V and J ends were trimmed by 6 bases and 4 bases, with 21 bases remaining between them. The CDR3 contains 16 residues. CDR3 loop: CASSTTLLGRIETQYF. The CDR3 DNA reads TGTGCCAGCAGTACTACTTTACTAGGGCGGATAGAGACCCAGTACTTC.

The V call is TRBV6-5, the J call TRBJ1-3; D is unresolved. Germline CDR1 MNHEY, CDR2 SVGAGI. V was pared by 3 bases and J by 2 bases, with 8 bases between. The CDR3 sequence is 14 residues long. The DNA of the CDR3 is TGTGCCAGCAGTTATACATCGGCTGGAAACACCATATATTTT. This encodes CASSYTSAGNTIYF.

V and J are TRBV4-1 and TRBJ2-3; no definite D call. This CDR3 has 16 amino acids. Per the germline V gene, CDR1 is MGHRA and CDR2 is YSYEKL. V was cut by 4 bases and J by 3 bases, with 17 bases left in between. CDR3 in amino acids: CASSPTRLAGTDTQYF. The DNA of the CDR3 is TGCGCCAGCAGCCCCACCCGACTGGCTGGAACAGATACGCAGTATTTT.

The gene calls are TRBV27 and TRBJ2-2, with D unclear. The CDR3 runs to 14 residues. Trimming removed 3 bases at V and 2 bases at J, with 7 bases between. CDR1 and CDR2 (germline): MNHEY, SMNVEV (reference sequence). The CDR3 DNA follows: TGTGCCAGCAGTTTCGGGTATAACACCGGGGAGCTGTTTTTT. Translated: CASSFGYNTGELFF.

This chain uses TRBV6-5 with TRBJ2-3; D possibly corresponds to TRBD2 (6 bases). V was pared by 4 bases and J by 4 bases, with 12 bases between. This CDR3 comprises 14 residues. The V gene's germline CDR1 is MNHEY and CDR2 SVGAGI. The CDR3 DNA is TGTGCCAGCAGTTTGAATAGCGGAGCAGATACGCAGTATTTT. It encodes CASSLNSGADTQYF.

V and J are TRBV4-1 and TRBJ1-6, with 7 bases that match TRBD1. Unmatched junction bases numbered 11, after V lost 1 base and J lost 2 bases. The CDR3 has 19 amino acids. The germline V gene has CDR1 MGHRA and CDR2 YSYEKL. The CDR3 nucleotides read TGCGCCAGCAGCCAAGGAACAGGGGCTACTCTCGCCTATAATTCACCCCTCCACTTT. Its translation is CASSQGTGATLAYNSPLHF.

The CDR3 DNA is TGTGCCAGCGTACAAACTACAGGGGACCGGGAGTACTTC. Translating it yields CASVQTTGDREYF. The V call is TRBV7-8, the J call TRBJ2-7, with 7 bases that match TRBD1. The V and J ends lost 8 bases and 11 bases, in that order; junction bases with no gene match: 15. This CDR3 is 13 amino acids long. From germline, CDR1 is SGHVS and CDR2 FQNEAQ.

The chain employs TRBV7-8 and TRBJ1-3; tentatively, D is TRBD1 (5 bases). V lost 2 bases to trimming and J lost 0 bases, with 8 bases between them. CDR1 is SGHVS, CDR2 FQNEAQ, per germline. The CDR3 is 15 amino acids. CDR3 residues: CASSLTGNSGNTIYF. CDR3 bases: TGTGCCAGCAGCTTAACAGGCAACTCTGGAAACACCATATATTTT.

V and J are TRBV7-2 and TRBJ2-7; 10 bases are shared with TRBD2. The CDR3 contains 14 residues. V lost 0 bases to trimming and J lost 7 bases; unmatched junction nucleotides: 3. Germline V gene data show CDR1 as SGHTA and CDR2 as FQGNSA. CDR3 protein: CASSLAAGLAEQYF. CDR3 sequence (DNA): TGTGCCAGCAGCTTAGCCGCGGGACTAGCGGAGCAGTACTTC.

CDR3 nucleotides: TGTGCCAGAAGCCGAGACAGGGACAGGGATAAGTACGAGCAGTACTTC. Encoded protein: CARSRDRDRDKYEQYF. The J gene is TRBJ2-7, the V gene TRBV5-3; 9 bases fit TRBD1. TRBV5-3 is an ORF; its function is uncertain. The CDR3 has 16 residues. The trim removed 4 bases at V and 4 bases at J, leaving 12 bases unmatched.

The V call is TRBV6-6, the J call TRBJ1-5; no definite D call. CDR3 size: 15 residues. Germline CDR1 is MNHNY and CDR2 is SVGAGI (reference sequence). Trimming removed 6 bases from V and 0 bases from J, with 12 bases in between. CDR3 sequence reads: CASRPGGDSNQPQHF. CDR3 nucleotides: TGTGCCAGCAGGCCCGGCGGGGATAGCAATCAGCCCCAGCATTTT.

This chain uses TRBV27 with TRBJ2-5; TRBD1 matches 7 bases. This CDR3 region has 14 residues. The V segment lost 7 bases and the J segment 9 bases; nucleotides outside the gene matches: 14. Germline V gene lookup returns CDR1 MNHEY and CDR2 SMNVEV (reference sequence). The CDR3 nucleotides are TGTGCCAGCACTTTTGGGACAGCCGATGGGGCCCAGTACTTC. It specifies CASTFGTADGAQYF.

V usage is TRBV7-9 and J usage is TRBJ2-1, with unresolved D. This CDR3 has 15 residues. Looked up from germline, CDR1 is SEHNR and CDR2 is FQNEAQ (reference sequence). Trimming stripped 3 bases from V and 3 bases from J, with 12 bases between. The DNA of the CDR3 is TGTGCCAGCAGCTTTAAAGGGTTAGGCTACAATGAGCAGTTCTTC. Protein sequence: CASSFKGLGYNEQFF.

V usage is TRBV19 and J usage is TRBJ2-7; no definite D call. Trimming took off 0 bases at V and 0 bases at J, with 12 bases between the two ends. The CDR3 length is 16 residues. Germline V gene data show CDR1 as LNHDA and CDR2 as SQIVND (reference sequence). The CDR3 bases are TGTGCCAGTAGTATAGACGTGGAGTCAGTCTCCTACGAGCAGTACTTC. Residues: CASSIDVESVSYEQYF.